This T cell receptor beta chain was sequenced for a study of blood T cell repertoires in COVID-19. Whole-study context: Both acute and convalescent COVID-19 samples were obtained from the United States, Italy and Spain. PBMCs, B-cell-depleted T cells, or T cells were the source of the cDNA or gDNA that made up the material.

The germline gives CDR1 MDHEN, CDR2 SYDVKM. CDR3 length equals 14 residues. The V and J ends lost 6 bases and 6 bases respectively, with 15 bases between them. This table comes from immunoSEQ multiplex PCR, and its TCRdb copy is limited to in-frame clones, with some not included. This sample has roughly 110,000 clones, with roughly 80% found just once. The source is a woman between 55 and 75 years old with acute or convalescent COVID-19. The gene calls are TRBV28 and TRBJ1-5; D unresolved. The sequenced material came from peripheral blood. CDR3 sequence: CASRDLTAGQPQHF. The DNA for the CDR3 is TGTGCCAGCAGGGACTTAACGGCGGGTCAGCCCCAGCATTTT.